Listed here is a single T cell receptor (beta chain). No antigen is known for it. This specimen comes from a study of a mutant IDH1 vaccine in newly diagnosed glioma. Trimming stripped 6 bases from V and 0 bases from J, with 14 bases between. Germline V gene sequence: CDR1 MNHEY, CDR2 SMNVEV (reference sequence). The CDR3 is 16 amino acids. Clones were sequenced by immunoSEQ multiplex PCR, and TCRdb holds only the in-frame ones, with some missing. Of tens of thousands of clones in the sample, 78% were seen once. Study-wide results and limits: Vaccination elicited immune responses in approximately 92% of patients.

Documented time point: week 35, safety follow-up. Doses comprised 300 ug of mutant IDH1 20-mer peptide each, plus topical imiquimod. This sample comprised PBMCs, obtained from a glioma patient whose treatment included an IDH1 peptide vaccine. V usage is TRBV27 and J usage is TRBJ1-4, with D possibly matching TRBD1 (5 bases). The TCR comes from a middle-aged woman with glioma. CDR3 nucleotide sequence: TGTGCCAGCAGCAAAGGGACTTCAGCAACTAATGAAAAACTGTTTTTT. Protein sequence: CASSKGTSATNEKLFF.